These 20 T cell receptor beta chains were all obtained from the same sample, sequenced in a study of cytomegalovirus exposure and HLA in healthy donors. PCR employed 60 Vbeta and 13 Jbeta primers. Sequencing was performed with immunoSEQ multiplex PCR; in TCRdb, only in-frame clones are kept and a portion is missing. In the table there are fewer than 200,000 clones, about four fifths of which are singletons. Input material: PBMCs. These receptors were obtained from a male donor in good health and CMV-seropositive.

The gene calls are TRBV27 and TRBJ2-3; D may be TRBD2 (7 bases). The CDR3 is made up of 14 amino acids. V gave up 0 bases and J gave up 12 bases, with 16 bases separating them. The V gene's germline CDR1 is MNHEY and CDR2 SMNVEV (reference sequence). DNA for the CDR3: TGTGCCAGCAGTTTATCGGGGGGGCCCCCGTTTCAGTATTTT. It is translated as CASSLSGGPPFQYF.

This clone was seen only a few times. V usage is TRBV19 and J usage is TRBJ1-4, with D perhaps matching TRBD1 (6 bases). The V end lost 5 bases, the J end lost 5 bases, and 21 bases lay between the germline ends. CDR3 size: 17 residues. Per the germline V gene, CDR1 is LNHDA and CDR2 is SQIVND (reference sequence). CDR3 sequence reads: CASSPNPLGQSNEKLFF. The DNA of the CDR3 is TGTGCCAGTAGTCCCAACCCTCTCGGACAGTCAAATGAAAAACTGTTTTTT.

As DNA, the CDR3 is TGTGCCAGCAGTTACTCGAGCTCTGGTAATGAAAAACTGTTTTTT. Translation: CASSYSSSGNEKLFF. The rearrangement uses TRBV6-6 and TRBJ1-4; D gene ambiguous. V lost 0 bases and J 4 bases, leaving 9 bases between the germline ends. The CDR3 sequence is 15 residues long. CDR1 is MNHNY, CDR2 SVGAGI, per germline (reference sequence).

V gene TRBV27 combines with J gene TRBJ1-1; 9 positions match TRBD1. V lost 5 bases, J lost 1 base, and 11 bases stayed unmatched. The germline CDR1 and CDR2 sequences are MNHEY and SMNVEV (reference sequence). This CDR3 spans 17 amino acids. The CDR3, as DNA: TGTGCCAGCAGTCGCCGCCGGTTGGGACAGGGGAACACTGAAGCTTTCTTT. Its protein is CASSRRRLGQGNTEAFF.

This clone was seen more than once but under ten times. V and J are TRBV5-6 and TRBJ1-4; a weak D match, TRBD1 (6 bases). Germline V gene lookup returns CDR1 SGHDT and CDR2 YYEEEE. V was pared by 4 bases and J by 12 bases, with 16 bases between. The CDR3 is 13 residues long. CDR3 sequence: CASSDALQGELFF. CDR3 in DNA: TGTGCCAGCAGCGACGCTCTACAGGGCGAACTGTTTTTT.

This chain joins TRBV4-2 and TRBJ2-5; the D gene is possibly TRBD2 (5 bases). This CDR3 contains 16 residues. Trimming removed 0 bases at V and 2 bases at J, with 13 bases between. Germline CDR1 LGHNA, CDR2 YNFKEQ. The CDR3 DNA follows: TGTGCCAGCAGCCAAGATCTGATAGCGCCGCAAGAGACCCAGTACTTC. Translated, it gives CASSQDLIAPQETQYF.

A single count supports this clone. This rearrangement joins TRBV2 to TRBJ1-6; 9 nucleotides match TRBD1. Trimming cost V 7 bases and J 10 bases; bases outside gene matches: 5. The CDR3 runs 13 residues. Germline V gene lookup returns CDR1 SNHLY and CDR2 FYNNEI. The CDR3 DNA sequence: TGTGCCAGCACTTACAGGGGGCGGTCACCCCTCCACTTT. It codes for CASTYRGRSPLHF.

The CDR3 sequence is CASSLVGGLQETQYF. The CDR3 DNA follows: TGTGCCAGCAGCTTAGTCGGGGGACTCCAAGAGACCCAGTACTTC. The V gene is TRBV7-3, the J gene TRBJ2-5; perhaps TRBD2 as D (6 bases). The CDR3 is made up of 15 amino acids. CDR1 is SGHTA and CDR2 is FQGTGA in the germline V gene. Trimming took off 2 bases at V and 1 base at J, with 11 bases between the two ends.

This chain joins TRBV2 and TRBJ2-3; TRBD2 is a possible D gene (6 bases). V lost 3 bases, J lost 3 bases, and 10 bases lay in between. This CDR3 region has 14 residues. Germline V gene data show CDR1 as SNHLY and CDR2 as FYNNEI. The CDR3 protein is CASSEASETDTQYF. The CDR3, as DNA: TGTGCCAGCAGTGAGGCTAGCGAGACAGATACGCAGTATTTT.

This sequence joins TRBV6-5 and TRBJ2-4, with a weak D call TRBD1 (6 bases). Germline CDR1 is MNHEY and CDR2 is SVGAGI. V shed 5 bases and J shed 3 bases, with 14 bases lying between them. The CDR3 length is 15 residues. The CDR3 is CASSKTGFVKNIQYF. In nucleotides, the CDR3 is TGTGCCAGCAGTAAGACAGGTTTCGTCAAAAACATTCAGTACTTC.

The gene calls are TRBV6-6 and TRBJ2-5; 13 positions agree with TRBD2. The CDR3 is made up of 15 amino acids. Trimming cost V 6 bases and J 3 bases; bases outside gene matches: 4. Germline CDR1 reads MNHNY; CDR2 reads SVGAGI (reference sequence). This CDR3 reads CASRRTSGGEETQYF. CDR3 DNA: TGTGCCAGCAGAAGGACTAGCGGGGGAGAAGAGACCCAGTACTTC.

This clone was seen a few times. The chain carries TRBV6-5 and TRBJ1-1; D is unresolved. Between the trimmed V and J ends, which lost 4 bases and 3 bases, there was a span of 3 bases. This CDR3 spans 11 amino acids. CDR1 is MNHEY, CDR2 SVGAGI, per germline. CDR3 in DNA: TGTGCCAGCAGTTCCTACACTGAAGCTTTCTTT. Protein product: CASSSYTEAFF.

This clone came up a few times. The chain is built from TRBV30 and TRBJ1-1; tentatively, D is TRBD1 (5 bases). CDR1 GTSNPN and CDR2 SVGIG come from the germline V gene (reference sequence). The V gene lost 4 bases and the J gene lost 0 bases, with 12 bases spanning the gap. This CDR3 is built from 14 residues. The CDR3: CAWIPAGLNTEAFF. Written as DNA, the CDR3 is TGTGCCTGGATCCCGGCAGGGCTGAACACTGAAGCTTTCTTT.

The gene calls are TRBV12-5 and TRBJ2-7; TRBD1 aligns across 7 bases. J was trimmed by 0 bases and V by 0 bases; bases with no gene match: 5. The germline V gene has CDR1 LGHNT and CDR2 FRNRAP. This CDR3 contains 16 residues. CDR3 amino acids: CASGLVTGTSSYEQYF. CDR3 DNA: TGTGCTAGTGGTTTGGTGACAGGGACAAGCTCCTACGAGCAGTACTTC.

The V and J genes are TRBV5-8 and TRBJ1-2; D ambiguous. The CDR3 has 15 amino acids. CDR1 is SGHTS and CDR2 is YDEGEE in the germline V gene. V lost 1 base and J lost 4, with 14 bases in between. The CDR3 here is CASSLPPPWSYGYTF. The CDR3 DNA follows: TGTGCCAGCAGCTTGCCCCCCCCGTGGAGCTATGGCTACACCTTC.

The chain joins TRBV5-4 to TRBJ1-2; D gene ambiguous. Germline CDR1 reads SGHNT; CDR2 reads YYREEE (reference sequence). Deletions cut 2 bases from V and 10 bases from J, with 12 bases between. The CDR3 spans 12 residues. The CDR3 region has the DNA TGTGCCAGCAGCTTTACGGGGAGGGTCTACACCTTC. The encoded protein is CASSFTGRVYTF. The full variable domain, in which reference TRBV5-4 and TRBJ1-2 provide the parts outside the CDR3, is ETGVTQSPTHLIKTRGQQVTLRCSSQSGHNTVSWYQQALGQGPQFIFQYYREEENGRGNFPPRFSGLQFPNYSSELNVNALELDDSALYLCASSFTGRVYTFGSGTRLTVV.

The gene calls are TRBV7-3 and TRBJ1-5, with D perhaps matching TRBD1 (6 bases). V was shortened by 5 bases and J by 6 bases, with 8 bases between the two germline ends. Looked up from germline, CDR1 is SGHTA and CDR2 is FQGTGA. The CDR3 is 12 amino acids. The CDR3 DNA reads TGTGCCAGCAGCCCAGGGGTTCAGCCCCAGCATTTT. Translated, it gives CASSPGVQPQHF.

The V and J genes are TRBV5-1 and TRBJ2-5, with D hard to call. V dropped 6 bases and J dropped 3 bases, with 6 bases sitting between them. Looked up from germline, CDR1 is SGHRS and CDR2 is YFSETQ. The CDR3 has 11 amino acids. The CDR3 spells CASKAEETQYF. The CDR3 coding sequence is TGCGCCAGCAAGGCGGAAGAGACCCAGTACTTC.

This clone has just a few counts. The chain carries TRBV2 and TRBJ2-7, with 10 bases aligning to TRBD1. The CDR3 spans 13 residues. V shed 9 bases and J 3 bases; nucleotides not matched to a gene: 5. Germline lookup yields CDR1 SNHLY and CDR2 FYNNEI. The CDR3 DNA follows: TGTGCCAGTGTGGGACAGGGGCTCTACGAGCAGTACTTC. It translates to CASVGQGLYEQYF.

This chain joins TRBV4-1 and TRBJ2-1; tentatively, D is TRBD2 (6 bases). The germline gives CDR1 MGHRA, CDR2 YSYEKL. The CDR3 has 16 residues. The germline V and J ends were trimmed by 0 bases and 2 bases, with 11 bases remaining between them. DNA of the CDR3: TGCGCCAGCAGCCAAGATCGGGGGTACACCTACAATGAGCAGTTCTTC. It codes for CASSQDRGYTYNEQFF.